The present entry profiles one T cell receptor (beta chain) with its context. No cognate antigen has been identified for it. No much larger clone exists at a distance of one base, and base qualities are not known. What this sample's time point label stands for: blood 4 weeks post-SBRT, at nephrectomy. Reading the label with the study, this specimen's treatment or condition is: 15 Gy SBRT to primary tumor, nephrectomy 4 weeks later. Samples were obtained from a clinical trial, in which 15 Gy stereotactic body radiation therapy was delivered to primary renal cell carcinomas and nephrectomy was performed 4 weeks later. To follow tumor-enriched clonotypes, peripheral blood was collected serially from radiation-treated patients at baseline and again at 2 weeks and 4 weeks after SBRT. Renal cell carcinoma with clear cell pathology was present in all patients. Genomic DNA for TCR sequencing was prepared using the QIAamp DNA Blood Mini Kit (Qiagen). The analyses included just those samples that passed every quality control check.

The sample is drawn from a study of radiation and T cells in renal cell carcinoma (TCRdb year 2020). Turning to the overall study: In total, approximately 54 samples, comprising 26 tumors and around 27 peripheral blood samples, were subjected to TCR beta sequencing. The final blood draw was performed at 4 weeks after radiation, at the same time as nephrectomy. In the approximately 53 samples combined, some 4,100,000 unique CDR3 nucleotide sequences were found, encoding 2.5 million or so unique CDR3 amino acid sequences.

Paper-wide results and their limitations: No pretreatment tumor biopsies were available, so the baseline intratumoral presence of clonotypes could not be determined. Because the trial had a single-armed design, the trial could not examine how radiation dose or scheduling affected the TCR repertoire. An increase in top tumor clonotypes in blood was observed from baseline to 2 weeks post-radiation, followed by contraction by 4 weeks, which was taken to suggest transient expansion of tumor-resident clones. Dynamics of the blood repertoire were not tracked past 4 weeks after treatment.

The CDR3 starts with the cysteine, ends with the phenylalanine, and has 14 residues. Only the CDR3 DNA stays, 42 bases, in frame from base 1. Sequences SGHTA (CDR1) and FQGNSA (CDR2) are obtained from the germline V gene. Trimming takes 5 bases off V and 4 bases off J; junction bases not matched to a gene: 3. TCR beta libraries were generated from genomic DNA with the immunoSEQ kit, following the manufacturer's recommendations. Library preparation used a first multiplex PCR with proprietary primers, then a second PCR adding unique barcodes, with bead cleanups after each round. A positive control reaction and a negative control reaction, both provided in the kit, were run with every batch of samples. The final libraries were assessed on an Agilent 4200 TapeStation D1000 ScreenTape, pooled by volume, and quantified by qPCR. Sequencing was performed on an Illumina NextSeq500 with a MidOutput 150-cycle cartridge, and 156 Read1 and 15 Index1 cycles were run with kit custom primers. The pooled library was loaded at 1.0 pM, and around 22% PhiX control was spiked in. Per the original workflow: Vendor-processed data were analyzed in R, with a clonotype defined as all T cells sharing the same CDR3 nucleotide sequence. For clone abundance analyses, frequencies were normalized to the 10,000 most abundant clones in each sample. Public T cell clones, which averaged fewer than five per sample, were removed prior to analysis. Tumor-enriched and baseline blood-enriched clonotypes were defined by at least a 32-fold difference in abundance between compartments. A beta-binomial differential abundance model was applied to find clonotypes that expanded or contracted between blood time points. Tumor-blood repertoire similarity was measured with the Baroni-Urbani and Buser coefficient, and groups were compared using two-tailed Wilcoxon tests in R. TCRdb mirrors the immuneACCESS table, restricted to in-frame sequences. Some clones are absent from its copies; in checked studies, under half trace to an unresolved V gene, and the reason for the others is unknown. The V and J calls and clone size are taken from that table; D and trimming were inferred from the DNA. This sample lists around 170,000 clones; 88% were detected once. The top ten hold about 11% of the sample.

The sequence was collected from a woman aged 45-65 years with renal cell carcinoma. This receptor chain uses TRBV7-2 and TRBJ2-7; 12 bases in the junction line up with TRBD2. The sequenced sample was blood, obtained from a patient whose treatment included radiotherapy and nephrectomy. The DNA reads TGTGCCAGCAGCCCGGGACTAGCGGGTTACGAGCAGTACTTC. It translates as CASSPGLAGYEQYF.